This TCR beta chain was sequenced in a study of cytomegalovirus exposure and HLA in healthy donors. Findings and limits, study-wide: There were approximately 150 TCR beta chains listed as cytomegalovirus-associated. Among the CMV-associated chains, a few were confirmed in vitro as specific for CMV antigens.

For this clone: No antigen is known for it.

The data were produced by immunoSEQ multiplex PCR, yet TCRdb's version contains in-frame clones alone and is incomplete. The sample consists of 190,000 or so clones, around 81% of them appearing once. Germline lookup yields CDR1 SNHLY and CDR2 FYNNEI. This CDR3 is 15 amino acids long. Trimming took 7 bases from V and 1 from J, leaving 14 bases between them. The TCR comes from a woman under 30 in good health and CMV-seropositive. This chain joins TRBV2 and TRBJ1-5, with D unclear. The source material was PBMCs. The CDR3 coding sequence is TGTGCCAGCACCAATCCGAGGGAGAGCAATCAGCCCCAGCATTTT. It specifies CASTNPRESNQPQHF.